The T cell receptor (beta chain) described here comes from a study of cytomegalovirus exposure and HLA in healthy donors. Study results and limitations: The majority of TCR sequences were rare, yet some public TCRs appeared in many donors.

About this clone itself: Its specificity is unknown.

The CDR3 is 16 amino acids. After removal of 4 bases from V and 0 bases from J, the junction contained 6 bases not matched to a gene. Germline V gene sequence: CDR1 SNHLY, CDR2 FYNNEI. With 60 Vbeta and 13 Jbeta primers, the PCR was carried out. Only in-frame clones appear in the TCRdb table, and some are missing; sequencing was by immunoSEQ multiplex PCR. The sample includes some 150,000 clones, around 69% of them seen just once. This chain connects TRBV2 to TRBJ2-3, with TRBD2 matching 8 bases. The sequence was collected from a man aged 60 to 75 in good health and CMV-seronegative. The specimen sequenced was PBMCs. The CDR3 nucleotides read TGTGCCAGCAGTGTCCCGCGGGGGGAAAGCACAGATACGCAGTATTTT. Translated, it gives CASSVPRGESTDTQYF.